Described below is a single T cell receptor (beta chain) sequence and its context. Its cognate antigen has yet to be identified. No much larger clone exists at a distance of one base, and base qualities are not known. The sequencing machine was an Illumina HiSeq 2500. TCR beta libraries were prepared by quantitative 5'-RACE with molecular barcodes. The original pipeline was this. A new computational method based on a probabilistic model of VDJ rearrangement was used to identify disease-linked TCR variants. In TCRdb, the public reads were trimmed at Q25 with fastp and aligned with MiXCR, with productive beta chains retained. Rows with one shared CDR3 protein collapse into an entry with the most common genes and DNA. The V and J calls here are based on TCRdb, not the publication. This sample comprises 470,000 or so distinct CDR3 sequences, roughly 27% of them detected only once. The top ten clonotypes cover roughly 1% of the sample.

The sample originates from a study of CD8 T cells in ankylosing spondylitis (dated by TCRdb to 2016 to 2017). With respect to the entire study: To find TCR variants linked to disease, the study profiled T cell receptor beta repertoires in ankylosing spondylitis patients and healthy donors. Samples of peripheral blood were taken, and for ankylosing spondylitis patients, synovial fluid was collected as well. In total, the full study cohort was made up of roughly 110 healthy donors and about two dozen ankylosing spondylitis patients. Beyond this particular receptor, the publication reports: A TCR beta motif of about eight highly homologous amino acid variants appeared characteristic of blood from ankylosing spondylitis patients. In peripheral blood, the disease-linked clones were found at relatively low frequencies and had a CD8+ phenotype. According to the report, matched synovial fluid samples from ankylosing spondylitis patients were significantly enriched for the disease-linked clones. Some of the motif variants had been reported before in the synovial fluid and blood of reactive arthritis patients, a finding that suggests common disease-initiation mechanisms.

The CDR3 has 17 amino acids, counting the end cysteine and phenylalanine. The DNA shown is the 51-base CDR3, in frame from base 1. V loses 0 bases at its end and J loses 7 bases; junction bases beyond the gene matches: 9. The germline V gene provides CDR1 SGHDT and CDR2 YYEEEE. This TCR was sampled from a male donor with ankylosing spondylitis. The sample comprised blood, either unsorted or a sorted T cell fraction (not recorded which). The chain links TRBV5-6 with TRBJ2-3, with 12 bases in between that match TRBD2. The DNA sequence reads TGTGCCAGCAGCTTGGTGTTCCGACTAGCGGGAGAGAATACGCAGTATTTT. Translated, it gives CASSLVFRLAGENTQYF.